These 27 T cell receptor beta chains were all obtained from the same sample, sequenced in a study of blood T cells in healthy people across ages. Then a second PCR, running roughly 7 to 11 cycles, was carried out with a sample-barcoded 5' primer and a J-beta primer mix. TCRdb re-analysed the 5' RACE reads in MiXCR, keeping a single row per CDR3 protein. The sample holds more than 800,000 distinct CDR3 sequences, less than 50% seen once. The sequencing sample was made of blood. The receptors were sampled from a woman aged 55-75 years in good health.

CDR3 in amino acids: CASSSHGLAGALDKNIQYF. For the CDR3, the DNA is TGCGCCAGCAGTTCCCATGGACTAGCGGGAGCCCTGGACAAAAACATTCAGTACTTC. The chain has TRBV5-1 and TRBJ2-4; 13 bases are shared with TRBD2. Germline loops: CDR1 SGHRS, CDR2 YFSETQ. Trimming cost V 5 bases and J 3 bases; bases outside gene matches: 14. The CDR3 extends over 19 amino acids.

This clonotype was recorded a few times. The chain couples TRBV20-1 to TRBJ2-7; 9 bases line up with TRBD1. Per the germline V gene, CDR1 is DFQATT and CDR2 is SNEGSKA (reference sequence). CDR3 length equals 14 residues. The V segment lost 3 bases and the J segment 7 bases; nucleotides outside the gene matches: 10. CDR3 sequence: CSASPGTGRDEQYF. The CDR3 DNA is TGCAGTGCTAGCCCCGGGACAGGGCGAGATGAGCAGTACTTC.

V gene TRBV20-1 combines with J gene TRBJ2-5; 8 bases are shared with TRBD2. The J call may be wrong; the DNA end is better matched by TRBJ2-7. CDR3 length: 15 amino acids. Germline CDR1 DFQATT, CDR2 SNEGSKA (reference sequence). In nucleotides, the CDR3 is TGCAGTGCTCCCTCTAGCGGGTGGGTTCTCTACGAGCAGTACTTC. It specifies CSAPSSGWVLYEQYF.

This clonotype was found a few times. DNA for the CDR3: TGCAGCGTTGCGGCAGGAACAATCAAAAACATTCAGTACTTC. Protein product: CSVAAGTIKNIQYF. The chain has TRBV29-1 and TRBJ2-4; D is undetermined. Trimming removed 4 bases at V and 3 bases at J, with 13 bases between. Per the germline V gene, CDR1 is SQVTM and CDR2 is ANQGSEA. The CDR3 runs 14 residues.

V and J are TRBV12-3 or TRBV12-4 and TRBJ2-7; D is undetermined. The closer fit of TRBJ2-5 to the DNA end suggests the J call may be wrong. The CDR3 totals 12 residues. The CDR3 protein is CASRSRRETQYF. The CDR3 DNA reads as TGTGCCAGCAGATCTCGCCGAGAGACCCAGTACTTC.

This clonotype was recorded many times. The gene calls are TRBV10-2 and TRBJ2-1; D is perhaps TRBD2 (6 bases). With 2 bases removed from V and 4 bases from J, the gap between germline ends came to 9 bases. The CDR3 length is 14 residues. Looked up from germline, CDR1 is WSHSY and CDR2 is SAAADI. The CDR3 DNA reads TGCGCCAGCAGTGAGGGGGGGACTTACAATGAGCAGTTCTTC. This sequence encodes CASSEGGTYNEQFF.

This clonotype was seen more than once but under ten times. V and J are TRBV13 and TRBJ1-1; D gene uncertain. The germline CDR1 and CDR2 sequences are PRHDT and FYEKMQ (reference sequence). The CDR3 runs to 14 residues. V was pared by 2 bases and J by 2 bases, with 9 bases between. The CDR3 spells CASSLRRINTEAFF. CDR3 sequence (DNA): TGTGCCAGCAGCTTAAGACGGATAAACACTGAAGCTTTCTTT.

The rearrangement links TRBV29-1 to TRBJ2-5; 14 bases align to TRBD2. Trimming took 4 bases from V and 2 from J; bases not matched to a gene: 6. Germline V gives CDR1 SQVTM, CDR2 ANQGSEA. The CDR3 consists of 16 residues. CDR3 bases: TGCAGCGTTGGGGGACTAGCGGGGGTTTTACAAGAGACCCAGTACTTC. As protein: CSVGGLAGVLQETQYF.

The table lists this clonotype with a few counts. The chain has TRBV6-2 or TRBV6-3 and TRBJ2-4; 8 bases agree with TRBD2. J lost 5 bases, V lost 2 bases, and 2 bases had no gene match. CDR1 is MNHEY and CDR2 is SVGEGT in the germline V gene. The CDR3 spans 14 residues. CDR3 in amino acids: CASSYKLAENIQYF. The CDR3 DNA sequence: TGTGCCAGCAGTTACAAACTAGCGGAAAACATTCAGTACTTC.

In its sample, this clonotype was seen a few times. V and J are TRBV20-1 and TRBJ2-1; either TRBD1 or TRBD2 may fit D (5 bases each). This CDR3 contains 16 residues. V was pared by 2 bases and J by 0 bases, with 14 bases between. Germline V gene data show CDR1 as DFQATT and CDR2 as SNEGSKA (reference sequence). The CDR3 loop reads CSARPPAGSSYNEQFF. CDR3 DNA sequence: TGCAGTGCTAGACCTCCCGCAGGGAGCTCCTACAATGAGCAGTTCTTC.

This clonotype was counted only a few times. V usage is TRBV6-5 and J usage is TRBJ2-7; D unresolved. V was shortened by 2 bases and J by 5 bases, with 10 bases between the two germline ends. Germline V gene sequence: CDR1 MNHEY, CDR2 SVGAGI. There are 13 residues in the CDR3. The CDR3 nucleotides read TGTGCCAGCAGTTACCAACGTCATAACGAGCAGTACTTC. This codes for CASSYQRHNEQYF.

The chain joins TRBV12-3 or TRBV12-4 to TRBJ2-1; maybe TRBD2 (5 bases). Trimming stripped 1 base from V and 5 bases from J, with 12 bases between. The CDR3 has 15 residues. CDR3 nucleotides: TGTGCCAGCAGTTTAGGGACTGGTGTAAACAATGAGCAGTTCTTC. Its protein product is CASSLGTGVNNEQFF.

This clonotype was observed a few times. V is TRBV20-1 and J is TRBJ2-1; D might be TRBD2 (6 bases). The CDR3 is 14 residues long. Trimming removed 5 bases from V and 6 bases from J, with 17 bases in between. CDR1 and CDR2 from the germline V gene are DFQATT and SNEGSKA (reference sequence). CDR3 nucleotide sequence: TGCAGTGCTTACTTTTTCGGGAGCGCCAATGAGCAGTTCTTC. This encodes CSAYFFGSANEQFF.

V and J are TRBV5-1 and TRBJ2-7; D might be TRBD2 (6 bases). CDR1 and CDR2 from the germline V gene are SGHRS and YFSETQ. Trimming left V 3 bases short and J 4 bases short, with 14 bases between. This CDR3 spans 14 amino acids. The CDR3 DNA is TGCGCCAGCAGCTCGGAGGGACTCGAATACGAGCAGTACTTC. As protein: CASSSEGLEYEQYF.

The chain recombines TRBV28 with TRBJ2-5; 14 bases line up with TRBD2. V shed 5 bases, J shed 5 bases, and the junction held 13 bases outside the gene matches. CDR3 length: 18 residues. Germline assignment: CDR1 MDHEN and CDR2 SYDVKM. This chain's CDR3 is CASSRFRLAGGGTETQYF. CDR3 nucleotides: TGTGCCAGCAGTCGATTCCGACTAGCGGGAGGGGGGACGGAGACCCAGTACTTC.

V gene TRBV5-1 combines with J gene TRBJ2-1; D is undetermined. Per the germline V gene, CDR1 is SGHRS and CDR2 is YFSETQ. The CDR3 loop spans 13 amino acids. V gave up 2 bases and J gave up 6 bases, with 9 bases separating them. The CDR3 reads CASSLPGSNEQFF. CDR3 DNA sequence: TGCGCCAGCAGCTTACCAGGATCCAATGAGCAGTTCTTC.

V gene TRBV20-1 combines with J gene TRBJ2-7; 7 nucleotides align to TRBD2. Per the germline V gene, CDR1 is DFQATT and CDR2 is SNEGSKA (reference sequence). The ends lost 3 bases at V and 0 bases at J; junction bases unmatched: 17. The CDR3 is 18 residues long. Here the CDR3 reads CSASGVDQRDPSSYEQYF. CDR3 in DNA: TGCAGTGCTAGTGGGGTCGATCAGCGGGACCCCAGCTCCTACGAGCAGTACTTC.

The chain carries TRBV7-9 and TRBJ2-5; tentative D call: TRBD1 (6 bases). Matching the DNA end better, TRBJ2-7 makes the J call doubtful. The germline V gene has CDR1 SEHNR and CDR2 FQNEAQ (reference sequence). CDR3 size: 12 residues. In DNA form, the CDR3 reads TGTGCCAGCAGGTTTGACAGGTTCGAGCAGTACTTC. Residues: CASRFDRFEQYF.

This chain joins TRBV4-3 and TRBJ2-1; a possible D gene is TRBD2 (5 bases). CDR1 and CDR2 (germline): LGHNA, YSLEER. V shed 0 bases and J shed 7 bases, with 19 bases lying between them. The CDR3 consists of 17 residues. CDR3 in DNA: TGCGCCAGCAGCCAAGACCTAGGAGCGGATACGGGAAATGAGCAGTTCTTC. This translates into CASSQDLGADTGNEQFF.

This clonotype appeared once. This chain uses TRBV6-6 with TRBJ2-5; 8 bases agree with TRBD1. The J call is doubtful: the DNA matches TRBJ2-4 better. Germline loops: CDR1 MNHNY, CDR2 SVGAGI (reference sequence). CDR3 length equals 15 residues. The CDR3 region is CASSYGQGLKNIQYF. In DNA form, the CDR3 reads TGTGCCAGCAGTTACGGACAGGGTCTAAAAAACATTCAGTACTTC.

This chain joins TRBV15 and TRBJ2-7; 8 nucleotides align to TRBD2. Germline assignment: CDR1 LNHNV and CDR2 YYDKDF (reference sequence). The CDR3 sequence is 15 residues long. The ends lost 0 bases at V and 2 bases at J; junction bases unmatched: 3. The CDR3 sequence is CATSREIAGTYEQYF. For the CDR3, the DNA is TGTGCCACCAGCAGAGAGATAGCGGGAACCTACGAGCAGTACTTC.

The genes are TRBV29-1 and TRBJ2-1; D may be TRBD2 (5 bases). V was trimmed by 7 bases and J by 0 bases, leaving 13 bases between them. This CDR3 has 14 amino acids. Germline-derived CDR1 and CDR2 are SQVTM and ANQGSEA. The CDR3 is CSAPGRYSYNEQFF. The CDR3 DNA reads TGCAGCGCCCCGGGGAGATACTCCTACAATGAGCAGTTCTTC.

The rearrangement joins TRBV20-1 to TRBJ1-1, with D hard to call. The CDR3 extends over 13 amino acids. With 6 bases removed from V and 2 bases from J, the gap between germline ends came to 13 bases. CDR1 DFQATT and CDR2 SNEGSKA come from the germline V gene (reference sequence). CDR3 sequence reads: CSASLSENTEAFF. The CDR3 DNA follows: TGCAGTGCCAGCCTCTCTGAAAACACTGAAGCTTTCTTT.

In this sample, this clonotype turned up a few times. The chain is built from TRBV28 and TRBJ2-6; unclear D gene. This CDR3 has 16 residues. Trimming left V 1 base short and J 0 bases short, with 7 bases between. Germline CDR1 and CDR2: MDHEN and SYDVKM. The CDR3 DNA sequence: TGTGCCAGCAGTTTATTAGACAACTCTGGGGCCAACGTCCTGACTTTC. Amino acids: CASSLLDNSGANVLTF.

This clonotype was picked up one time. The chain is built from TRBV5-1 and TRBJ2-1, with 7 bases lining up with TRBD2. V trimming: 4 bases; J trimming: 5 bases; junction bases outside the gene matches: 18. Germline-derived CDR1 and CDR2 are SGHRS and YFSETQ. The CDR3 length is 18 residues. The CDR3: CASSVTSLITPRDNEQFF. The DNA of the CDR3 is TGCGCCAGCAGCGTGACTAGCCTCATTACCCCACGGGACAATGAGCAGTTCTTC.

The chain recombines TRBV18 with TRBJ2-1, with D uncertain. The J call is uncertain, as TRBJ2-7 better fits the DNA end. This CDR3 contains 14 residues. The germline gives CDR1 KGHSH, CDR2 LQKENI. The CDR3 sequence: CASSPPTRTDEQYF. CDR3 in DNA: TGTGCCAGCTCACCACCGACTCGAACGGATGAGCAGTACTTC.

The chain is built from TRBV27 and TRBJ2-4; no reliable D call. The closer fit of TRBJ2-7 to the DNA end suggests the J call may be wrong. The CDR3 sequence is 18 residues long. Per germline, CDR1 MNHEY and CDR2 SMNVEV (reference sequence). CDR3 sequence: CASSSVHLSPPYVDEQYF. As DNA, the CDR3 is TGTGCCAGCAGTTCGGTCCATTTGAGCCCCCCCTACGTCGACGAGCAGTACTTC.